What follows are 22 T cell receptor beta chains derived from one specimen sequenced in a study of neoadjuvant anti-PD-1 for oral cavity cancer (dated by TCRdb to the early 2020s). Library preparation used the immunoSEQ multiplex PCR assay. TCRdb carries this immuneACCESS record with in-frame sequences only. Its versions omit some clonotypes, under half of them owing to an unresolved V gene in the studies checked, with the rest unexplained. Recorded for this sample are around 10,000 clones; 63% of them occurred a single time. Less than 9.5% of the sample belongs to the ten largest clones. The sample's time point, from its label and the paper: after neoadjuvant nivolumab, at surgical resection. The material sequenced was tumor tissue, taken after nivolumab (anti-PD-1) treatment. Receptors originate from a person aged 35 to 85 with oral cavity squamous cell carcinoma.

Only a few counts were recorded for this clone. This chain connects TRBV21-1 to TRBJ2-7; TRBD2, the table's D call, lacks a check against the DNA. TRBV21-1 is noted as a pseudogene. The CDR3 is made up of 15 amino acids. The CDR3 spells CASSKDGEGSHEQYF. The CDR3, as DNA: TGTGCCAGCAGCAAAGACGGGGAGGGGAGCCACGAGCAGTACTTC.

The chain combines TRBV5-6 with TRBJ1-1; D perhaps matches TRBD1 (6 bases). The CDR3 is 14 amino acids. Trimming removed 3 bases from V and 6 bases from J, with 15 bases in between. Germline V gives CDR1 SGHDT, CDR2 YYEEEE. As DNA, the CDR3 is TGTGCCAGCAGCTGGGGGGGCCCTCCCGCTGAAGCTTTCTTT. Its protein product is CASSWGGPPAEAFF.

Turning to this clone: At one end, the junction sequence differs from germline, possibly due to a read error. The chain links TRBV7-7 to TRBJ2-1; TRBD2 matches 11 bases. CDR3 length: 17 amino acids. Germline V gives CDR1 SSHAT, CDR2 FNYEAQ (reference sequence). CDR3 DNA sequence: TGTGCTAGCAGCCTCAGACCGACTAGCGGGAAGGGGGATGAGCAGTTCTTC. Amino acids: CASSLRPTSGKGDEQFF.

The chain recombines TRBV5-6 with TRBJ1-1, with a tentative D call TRBD1 (5 bases). Germline CDR1 is SGHDT and CDR2 is YYEEEE. The V end lost 0 bases, the J end lost 7 bases, and 10 bases lay between the germline ends. The CDR3 has 13 amino acids. The CDR3: CASSLGTLGEAFF. CDR3 nucleotides: TGTGCCAGCAGCTTGGGGACATTGGGTGAAGCTTTCTTT.

V gene TRBV5-1 combines with J gene TRBJ1-1, with D uncertain. V dropped 0 bases and J dropped 4 bases, with 7 bases sitting between them. Per the germline V gene, CDR1 is SGHRS and CDR2 is YFSETQ. The CDR3 is 13 residues long. The CDR3, as DNA: TGCGCCAGCAGCTTGGTTAGAGCCACTGAAGCTTTCTTT. Its protein product is CASSLVRATEAFF.

J is TRBJ1-2 and V is TRBV19; 9 nucleotides agree with TRBD1. Germline CDR1 and CDR2: LNHDA and SQIVND (reference sequence). The CDR3 sequence is 15 residues long. Germline trimming cut 6 bases from V and 2 bases from J; bases unmatched to any gene: 7. The CDR3 here is CASREVQGANYGYTF. CDR3 in DNA: TGTGCCAGTAGAGAAGTACAGGGGGCCAACTATGGCTACACCTTC.

The rearrangement links TRBV2 to TRBJ1-1; D unclear. The CDR3 sequence is 13 residues long. In germline, CDR1 is SNHLY, CDR2 FYNNEI. V lost 4 bases, J lost 5 bases, and 11 bases lay in between. The CDR3 loop reads CASSVREKTEAFF. Here the CDR3 DNA reads TGTGCCAGCAGTGTACGGGAAAAGACTGAAGCTTTCTTT.

The V call is TRBV9, the J call TRBJ1-1, with 8 bases that match TRBD1. Unmatched junction bases numbered 10, after V lost 3 bases and J lost 0 bases. The CDR3 extends over 17 amino acids. Germline values: CDR1 SGDLS, CDR2 YYNGEE. This chain's CDR3 is CASSGGGRGQVNTEAFF. The CDR3 DNA reads TGTGCCAGCAGCGGAGGAGGGAGGGGACAGGTGAACACTGAAGCTTTCTTT. Looking up the rest from reference TRBV9 and TRBJ1-1 gives the full variable domain: DSGVTQTPKHLITATGQRVTLRCSPRSGDLSVYWYQQSLDQGLQFLIQYYNGEERAKGNILERFSAQQFPDLHSELNLSSLELGDSALYFCASSGGGRGQVNTEAFFGQGTRLTVV.

The V gene is TRBV28, the J gene TRBJ1-6, with a possible D match to TRBD1 (5 bases). Germline-derived CDR1 and CDR2 are MDHEN and SYDVKM. The CDR3 has 15 amino acids. Trimming removed 5 bases at V and 9 bases at J, with 17 bases between. CDR3 sequence: CASSPWTTGLSPLHF. Written as DNA, the CDR3 is TGTGCCAGCAGTCCATGGACAACGGGGCTTTCACCCCTCCACTTT.

V is TRBV21-1 and J is TRBJ2-7; the DNA was not compared with TRBD2, the D call given in the table. TRBV21-1 is a known pseudogene. This CDR3 comprises 10 residues. CDR3 DNA sequence: TGTGCCAGGGGGGGCTACGAGCAGTACTTC. Encoded protein: CARGGYEQYF.

This sequence joins TRBV2 and TRBJ1-1; possibly TRBD1 for D (6 bases). Germline V gene sequence: CDR1 SNHLY, CDR2 FYNNEI. The V gene lost 4 bases and the J gene lost 0 bases, with 18 bases spanning the gap. CDR3 length equals 17 residues. CDR3: CASSGEQGVSMNTEAFF. In DNA form, the CDR3 reads TGTGCCAGCAGTGGGGAACAGGGCGTGTCCATGAACACTGAAGCTTTCTTT. The variable domain in full, with the rest retrieved from reference TRBV2 and TRBJ1-1, is EPEVTQTPSHQVTQMGQEVILRCVPISNHLYFYWYRQILGQKVEFLVSFYNNEISEKSEIFDDQFSVERPDGSNFTLKIRSTKLEDSAMYFCASSGEQGVSMNTEAFFGQGTRLTVV.

This clone rates as medium-sized. The chain couples TRBV4-2 to TRBJ2-3; D possibly uses TRBD1 or TRBD2 (5 bases each). The V end was cut by 6 bases, the J end by 1 base, with 11 bases between. CDR1 and CDR2 from the germline V gene are LGHNA and YNFKEQ. The CDR3 is 14 amino acids. The CDR3 DNA is TGTGCCAGCAGGGGGACGAAGGGCACAGATACGCAGTATTTT. This gives the protein CASRGTKGTDTQYF.

This chain uses TRBV19 with TRBJ1-4, with a weak D call TRBD1 (6 bases). Deletions cut 2 bases from V and 4 bases from J, with 17 bases between. Germline CDR1 is LNHDA and CDR2 is SQIVND (reference sequence). The CDR3 is 17 amino acids. In DNA, the CDR3 is TGTGCCAGTAGTATATCGGTTTTTGGGGGACATAATGAAAAACTGTTTTTT. Protein sequence: CASSISVFGGHNEKLFF.

This clone turned up a few times. The J gene is TRBJ1-2, the V gene TRBV5-1; 7 positions match TRBD1. Germline CDR1 and CDR2: SGHRS and YFSETQ. V shed 3 bases and J 2 bases; nucleotides not matched to a gene: 10. This CDR3 is 16 amino acids long. The CDR3 region is CASSWGGGEENYGYTF. CDR3 nucleotide sequence: TGCGCCAGCAGCTGGGGAGGGGGCGAGGAGAACTATGGCTACACCTTC.

The chain links TRBV29-1 to TRBJ2-3; no firm D call. Trimming cost V 4 bases and J 4 bases, with 9 bases left between them. The CDR3 totals 12 residues. Germline loops: CDR1 SQVTM, CDR2 ANQGSEA. The CDR3 is CSVGIQADTQYF. CDR3 nucleotides: TGCAGCGTTGGGATCCAGGCAGATACGCAGTATTTT.

This clone was detected only once. CDR3 coding DNA: TGTGCCAGCGGACAGCTTAATGAAAAACTGTTTTTT. This codes for CASGQLNEKLFF. The chain carries TRBV6-6 and TRBJ1-4, with TRBD1 as a possible D gene (6 bases). With 8 bases removed from V and 4 bases from J, the gap between germline ends came to 8 bases. From germline, CDR1 is MNHNY and CDR2 SVGAGI (reference sequence). The CDR3 length is 12 residues.

This clone was found a few times. V is TRBV7-3 and J is TRBJ2-7, with TRBD2 matching over 7 bases. The germline CDR1 and CDR2 sequences are SGHTA and FQGTGA. The CDR3 extends over 13 amino acids. V lost 5 bases and J lost 4; bases outside the gene matches: 5. The CDR3 DNA follows: TGTGCCAGCAGCCTCGGGGAGGGATACGAGCAGTACTTC. Translation gives CASSLGEGYEQYF.

A few counts support this clone. The genes are TRBV2 and TRBJ2-7; D is unresolved. V lost 7 bases and J 3 bases, leaving 10 bases between the germline ends. From germline, CDR1 is SNHLY and CDR2 FYNNEI. CDR3 length: 12 residues. CDR3 sequence: CASIVQHYEQYF. The CDR3 DNA sequence: TGTGCCAGCATTGTACAGCACTACGAGCAGTACTTC. Full variable domain (remainder filled in from reference TRBV2 and TRBJ2-7): EPEVTQTPSHQVTQMGQEVILRCVPISNHLYFYWYRQILGQKVEFLVSFYNNEISEKSEIFDDQFSVERPDGSNFTLKIRSTKLEDSAMYFCASIVQHYEQYFGPGTRLTVT.

V is TRBV7-9 and J is TRBJ2-7; D possibly uses TRBD1 or TRBD2 (5 bases each). This CDR3 spans 14 amino acids. Germline CDR1 SEHNR, CDR2 FQNEAQ (reference sequence). V was trimmed by 5 bases and J by 3 bases, leaving 14 bases between them. CDR3 DNA sequence: TGTGCCAGCAGCGGGACGGGACCCGGCTACGAGCAGTACTTC. This codes for CASSGTGPGYEQYF. Together with reference TRBV7-9 and TRBJ2-7, the CDR3 gives the full variable domain: DTGVSQNPRHKITKRGQNVTFRCDPISEHNRLYWYRQTLGQGPEFLTYFQNEAQLEKSRLLSDRFSAERPKGSFSTLEIQRTEQGDSAMYLCASSGTGPGYEQYFGPGTRLTVT.

This clone was observed a few times. The chain uses TRBV6-1 and TRBJ1-5, with no clear D. The CDR3 runs 13 residues. Trimming removed 4 bases from V and 6 bases from J, with 10 bases in between. Germline CDR1 and CDR2: MNHNS and SASEGT. CDR3 sequence reads: CASSVSPGQPQHF. CDR3 bases: TGTGCCAGCAGTGTATCCCCAGGTCAGCCCCAGCATTTT.

The rearrangement uses TRBV14 and TRBJ2-3; 7 bases line up with TRBD2. After removal of 3 bases from V and 7 bases from J, the junction contained 7 bases not matched to a gene. Germline CDR1 reads SGHDN; CDR2 reads FVKESK. The CDR3 sequence is 14 residues long. The CDR3, as DNA: TGTGCCAGCAGCCAGGAGCTAGCGGCAAATACGCAGTATTTT. The encoded protein is CASSQELAANTQYF.

The chain carries TRBV6-6 and TRBJ1-1; no clear D. V lost 8 bases and J 5 bases, leaving 9 bases between the germline ends. Germline-derived CDR1 and CDR2 are MNHNY and SVGAGI (reference sequence). The CDR3 runs 11 residues. In nucleotides, the CDR3 is TGTGCCAGCGGATTGGCAACTGAAGCTTTCTTT. It translates to CASGLATEAFF.